One T cell receptor (beta chain) is described in this entry. Its antigen is not identified. TCRdb re-analyzed the 5' RACE reads; it lists each CDR3 protein once, without DNA. The listing records some 190,000 distinct CDR3 sequences. These data are taken from a study of T cells expressing NK-cell markers. Whole-study context: One of eight sequenced donors was HCMV-seronegative; the other seven were seropositive.

This CDR3 has 13 residues. Germline lookup yields CDR1 MNHNS and CDR2 SASEGT. The study, taken as a whole, reports: Dominant NKG2C+ clonotypes in about 6 donors made up about 1.0-7.0% of CD8+ T cells.

Sequenced: blood T cells: a sorted CD56 or NKG2C T cell subset, CD4+ or CD8+ T cells, or bulk PBMC T cells (not recorded which). The receptor comes from a man aged 18-75 years in good health. The chain carries TRBV6-1 and TRBJ1-1; with no DNA, the TCRdb D assignment of TRBD1 cannot be verified. CDR3 protein: CAASGAGDTEAFF.